This T cell receptor beta chain was obtained from a study of T cell responses to AZD1222 COVID-19 vaccine. Whole-study findings and limits: Spike-specific TCR depth and breadth grew after two AZD1222 doses. Donors were mostly white British, more females; clonal diversity possibly underestimated.

Here immunoSEQ multiplex PCR was the method, and the copy in TCRdb shows in-frame clones only, minus some. The sample has over 60,000 clones, around 74% seen once. In regard to this clone: Its target is unknown.

This CDR3 is built from 14 residues. V dropped 7 bases and J dropped 5; count of bases not matched to a gene: 5. CDR1 SEHNR and CDR2 FQNEAQ come from the germline V gene (reference sequence). Here the sequenced sample was peripheral blood, taken on day 0 of MenACWY control vaccination. The clonotype was recovered from an adult in good health. The gene calls are TRBV7-9 and TRBJ1-6; TRBD1 agrees at 7 bases. The CDR3 region is CASNYGTDNSPLHF. In DNA form, the CDR3 reads TGTGCCAGCAACTATGGGACAGATAATTCACCCCTCCACTTT.